The sequence of this T cell receptor beta chain was determined in a study of cytomegalovirus exposure and HLA in healthy donors. Findings of the study overall: The listing of 150 to 200 TCR beta chains classed them as cytomegalovirus-associated.

Note on this clone: Antigen: not known.

CDR3 length equals 14 residues. V lost 11 bases to trimming and J lost 4 bases; unmatched junction nucleotides: 11. Germline CDR1 MNHNS, CDR2 SASEGT. Measured with immunoSEQ multiplex PCR; TCRdb has only the in-frame clones, and not every one. Of under 110,000 clones listed, less than 90% were seen once; the top ten hold 1.8%. The sequenced material came from PBMCs. The V and J genes are TRBV6-1 and TRBJ2-3; TRBD2 aligns across 8 bases. The clonotype comes from a woman aged 18-29 years in good health and CMV-seropositive. Written as DNA, the CDR3 is TGTGCCGGCAAAACGGGGGGGCCTGCAGATACGCAGTATTTT. It codes for CAGKTGGPADTQYF.